Described below is a single TCR beta chain sequence and its context. This sample stems from a study of radiotherapy plus CTLA-4 blockade in lung cancer. V lost 6 bases to trimming and J lost 4 bases, with 12 bases between them. Germline CDR1 and CDR2: MNHEY and SVGAGI. The length of the CDR3 is 13 residues. The repertoire was sequenced with immunoSEQ multiplex PCR; TCRdb's copy has only in-frame clones and lacks some. The sample contains more than 75,000 clones, roughly 74% of which appear only once. The starting material was peripheral blood, obtained from a patient treated with radiotherapy plus ipilimumab. This chain links TRBV6-5 with TRBJ1-1, with D perhaps matching TRBD1 (5 bases). The receptor comes from a human donor with non-small cell lung cancer who had a partial response to radiotherapy plus ipilimumab. Some clones in this sample may be carry-over from other donors' samples. The DNA of the CDR3 is TGTGCCAGCAGCCAGGGCGGCGGCACTGAAGCTTTCTTT. As protein: CASSQGGGTEAFF.